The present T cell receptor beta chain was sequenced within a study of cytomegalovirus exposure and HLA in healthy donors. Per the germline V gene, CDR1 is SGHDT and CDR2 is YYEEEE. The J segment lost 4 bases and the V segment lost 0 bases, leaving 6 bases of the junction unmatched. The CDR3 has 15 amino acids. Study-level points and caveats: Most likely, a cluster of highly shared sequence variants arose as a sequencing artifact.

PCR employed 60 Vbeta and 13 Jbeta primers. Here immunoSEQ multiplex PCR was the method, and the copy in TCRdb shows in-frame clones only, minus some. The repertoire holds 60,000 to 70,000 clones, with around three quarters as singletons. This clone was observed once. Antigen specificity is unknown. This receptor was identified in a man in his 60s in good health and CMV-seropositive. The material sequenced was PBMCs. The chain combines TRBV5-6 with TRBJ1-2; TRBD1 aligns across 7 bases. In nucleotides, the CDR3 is TGTGCCAGCAGCTTGGGACAGGGAGTGAGCTATGGCTACACCTTC. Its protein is CASSLGQGVSYGYTF.